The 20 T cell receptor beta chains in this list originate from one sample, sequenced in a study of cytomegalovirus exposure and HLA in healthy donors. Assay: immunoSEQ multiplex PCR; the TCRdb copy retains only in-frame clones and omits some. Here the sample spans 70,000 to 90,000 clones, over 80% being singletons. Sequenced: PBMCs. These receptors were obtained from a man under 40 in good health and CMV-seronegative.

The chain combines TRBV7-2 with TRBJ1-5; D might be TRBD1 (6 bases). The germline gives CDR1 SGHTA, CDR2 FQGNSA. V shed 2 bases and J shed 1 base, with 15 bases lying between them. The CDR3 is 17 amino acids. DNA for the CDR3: TGTGCCAGCAGCTTATTTGTAACAGGGCCAAGCAATCAGCCCCAGCATTTT. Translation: CASSLFVTGPSNQPQHF.

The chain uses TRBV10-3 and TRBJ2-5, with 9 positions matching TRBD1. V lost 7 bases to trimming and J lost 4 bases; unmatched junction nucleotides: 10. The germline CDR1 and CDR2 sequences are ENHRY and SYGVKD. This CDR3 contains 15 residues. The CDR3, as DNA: TGTGCCATCATGCCGGGACAGGGCATAGGAGAGACCCAGTACTTC. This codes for CAIMPGQGIGETQYF.

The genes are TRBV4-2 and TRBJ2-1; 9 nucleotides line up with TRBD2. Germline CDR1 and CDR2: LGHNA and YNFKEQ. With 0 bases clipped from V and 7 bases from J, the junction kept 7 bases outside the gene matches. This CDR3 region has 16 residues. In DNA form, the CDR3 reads TGTGCCAGCAGCCAAGATTTGGCTAGCGGGATAAATGAGCAGTTCTTC. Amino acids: CASSQDLASGINEQFF.

CDR3 sequence reads: CASSYSITGDTEAFF. The CDR3 DNA reads as TGTGCCAGCAGTTACTCGATCACGGGGGACACTGAAGCTTTCTTT. The rearrangement uses TRBV6-5 and TRBJ1-1; weak D call: TRBD1 (5 bases). Per the germline V gene, CDR1 is MNHEY and CDR2 is SVGAGI. Trimming took off 0 bases at V and 3 bases at J, with 11 bases between the two ends. The CDR3 is 15 residues long.

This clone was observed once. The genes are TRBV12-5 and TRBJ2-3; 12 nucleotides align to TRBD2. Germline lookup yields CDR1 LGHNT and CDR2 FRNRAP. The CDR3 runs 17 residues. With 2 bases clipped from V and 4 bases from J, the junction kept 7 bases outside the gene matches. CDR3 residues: CASGLMTSGSMSDTQYF. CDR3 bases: TGTGCTAGTGGTTTGATGACTAGCGGGAGTATGTCAGATACGCAGTATTTT.

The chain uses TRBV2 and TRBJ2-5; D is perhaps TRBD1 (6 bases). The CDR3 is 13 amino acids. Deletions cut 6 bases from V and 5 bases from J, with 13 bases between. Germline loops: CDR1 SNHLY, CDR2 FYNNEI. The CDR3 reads CASRDGQGETQYF. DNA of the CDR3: TGTGCCAGCAGGGACGGGCAGGGGGAGACCCAGTACTTC.

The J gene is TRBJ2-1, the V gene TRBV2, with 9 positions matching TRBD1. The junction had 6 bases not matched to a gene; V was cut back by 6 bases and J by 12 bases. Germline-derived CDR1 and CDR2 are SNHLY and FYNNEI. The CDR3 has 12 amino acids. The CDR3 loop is CASRSTGGWQFF. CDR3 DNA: TGTGCCAGCAGGTCTACAGGGGGCTGGCAGTTCTTC.

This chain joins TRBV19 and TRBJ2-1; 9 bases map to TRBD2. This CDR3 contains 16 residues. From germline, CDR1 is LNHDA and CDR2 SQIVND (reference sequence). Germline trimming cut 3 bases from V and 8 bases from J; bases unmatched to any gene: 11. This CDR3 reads CASSIGSGRFGDEQFF. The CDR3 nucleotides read TGTGCCAGTAGTATCGGTAGCGGGAGATTCGGGGATGAGCAGTTCTTC.

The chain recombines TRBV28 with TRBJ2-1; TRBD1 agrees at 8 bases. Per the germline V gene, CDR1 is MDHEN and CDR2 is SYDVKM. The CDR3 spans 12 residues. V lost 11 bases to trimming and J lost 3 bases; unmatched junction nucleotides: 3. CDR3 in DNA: TGTGCCGGACAGGGAGGCTACAATGAGCAGTTCTTC. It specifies CAGQGGYNEQFF.

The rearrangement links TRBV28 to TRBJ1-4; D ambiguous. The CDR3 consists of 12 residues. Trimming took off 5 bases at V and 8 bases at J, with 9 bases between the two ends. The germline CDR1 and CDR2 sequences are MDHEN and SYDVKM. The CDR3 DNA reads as TGTGCCAGCAGTCTCCACTTCGAAAAACTGTTTTTT. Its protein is CASSLHFEKLFF.

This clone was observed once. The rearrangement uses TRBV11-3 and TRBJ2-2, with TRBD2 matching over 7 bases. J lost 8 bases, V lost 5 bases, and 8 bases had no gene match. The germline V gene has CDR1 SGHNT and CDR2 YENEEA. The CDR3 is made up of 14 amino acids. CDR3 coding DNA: TGTGCCAGCAGCCCCCTTACGGGAGGTGGGGAGCTGTTTTTT. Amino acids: CASSPLTGGGELFF.

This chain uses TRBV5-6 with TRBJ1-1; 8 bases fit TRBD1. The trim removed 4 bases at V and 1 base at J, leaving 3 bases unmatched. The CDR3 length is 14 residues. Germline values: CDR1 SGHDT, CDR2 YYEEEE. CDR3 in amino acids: CASSRTGPNTEAFF. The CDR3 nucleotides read TGTGCCAGCAGCAGGACAGGGCCGAACACTGAAGCTTTCTTT.

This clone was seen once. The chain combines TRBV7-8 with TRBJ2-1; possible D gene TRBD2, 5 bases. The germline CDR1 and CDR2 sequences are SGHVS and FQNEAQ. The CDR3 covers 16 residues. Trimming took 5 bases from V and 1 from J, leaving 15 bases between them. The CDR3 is CASSPPSLASYNEQFF. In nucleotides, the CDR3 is TGTGCCAGCAGCCCCCCCTCCCTAGCTTCCTACAATGAGCAGTTCTTC. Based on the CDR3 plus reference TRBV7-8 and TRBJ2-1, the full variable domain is GAGVSQSPRYKVAKRGQDVALRCDPISGHVSLFWYQQALGQGPEFLTYFQNEAQLDKSGLPSDRFFAERPEGSVSTLKIQRTQQEDSAVYLCASSPPSLASYNEQFFGPGTRLTVL.

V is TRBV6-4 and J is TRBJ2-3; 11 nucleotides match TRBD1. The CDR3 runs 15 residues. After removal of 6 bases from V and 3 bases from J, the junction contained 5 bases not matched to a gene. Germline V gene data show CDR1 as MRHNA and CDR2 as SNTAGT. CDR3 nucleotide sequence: TGTGCCAGCAGCAGAGGACAGGGGGCAACAGATACGCAGTATTTT. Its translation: CASSRGQGATDTQYF.

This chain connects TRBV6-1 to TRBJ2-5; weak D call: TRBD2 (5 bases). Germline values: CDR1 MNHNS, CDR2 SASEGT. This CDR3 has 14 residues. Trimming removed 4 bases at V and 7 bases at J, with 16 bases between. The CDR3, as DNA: TGTGCCAGCAGTGCGTGGACTCGGATGGGGACCCAGTACTTC. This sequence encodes CASSAWTRMGTQYF.

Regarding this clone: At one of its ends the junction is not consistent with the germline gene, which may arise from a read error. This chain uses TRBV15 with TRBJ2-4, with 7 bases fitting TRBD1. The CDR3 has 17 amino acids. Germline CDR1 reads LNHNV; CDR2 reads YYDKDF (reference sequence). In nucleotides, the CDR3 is TGTGCCACCAGCGGCCTAATCGAGGGGACAGCCAGAAACATTCAGTACTTC. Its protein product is CATSGLIEGTARNIQYF.

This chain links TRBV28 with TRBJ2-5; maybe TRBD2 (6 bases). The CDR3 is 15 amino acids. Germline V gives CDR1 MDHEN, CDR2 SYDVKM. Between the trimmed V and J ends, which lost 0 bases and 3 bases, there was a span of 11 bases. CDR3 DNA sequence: TGTGCCAGCAGTTTATGGGGGACTGCAGAAGAGACCCAGTACTTC. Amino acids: CASSLWGTAEETQYF.

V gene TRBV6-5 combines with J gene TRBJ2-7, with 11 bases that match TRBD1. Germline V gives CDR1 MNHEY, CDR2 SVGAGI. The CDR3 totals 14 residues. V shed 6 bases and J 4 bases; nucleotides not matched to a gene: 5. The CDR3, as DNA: TGTGCCAGCAGACCTGGACAGGGGGCATACGAGCAGTACTTC. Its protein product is CASRPGQGAYEQYF.

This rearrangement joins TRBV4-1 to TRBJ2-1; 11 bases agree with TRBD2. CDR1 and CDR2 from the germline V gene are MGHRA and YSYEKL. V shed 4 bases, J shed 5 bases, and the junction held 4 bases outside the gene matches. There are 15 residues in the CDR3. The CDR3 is CASSLAGGANNEQFF. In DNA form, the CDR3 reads TGCGCCAGCAGCCTAGCGGGGGGGGCGAACAATGAGCAGTTCTTC.

The CDR3 here is CASSPWTSSYNEQFF. The CDR3, as DNA: TGTGCCAGTTCCCCCTGGACAAGCTCCTACAATGAGCAGTTCTTC. The chain couples TRBV2 to TRBJ2-1; D might be TRBD1 (5 bases). Germline V gene lookup returns CDR1 SNHLY and CDR2 FYNNEI. The CDR3 is 15 residues long. Trimming stripped 9 bases from V and 0 bases from J, with 15 bases between.